This T cell receptor (beta chain) was sequenced for a study of blood T cell repertoires in COVID-19. At the level of the study: Specimens from acute and convalescent COVID-19 originated in the United States, Italy and Spain.

CDR1 is SNHLY and CDR2 is FYNNEI in the germline V gene. V lost 7 bases to trimming and J lost 1 base; unmatched junction nucleotides: 5. The CDR3 runs to 15 residues. In the original workflow: Reference gene primer amplification gave estimated nucleated cell counts. Data came from immunoSEQ multiplex PCR; TCRdb stores just in-frame clones and leaves some out. V, J and clone size derive from that table, while D and trimming were established from the DNA sequence. The sample lists a few hundred thousand clones; approximately 87% were seen once. Participant age was 18 to 89 years, and participants resided in roughly 25 US areas. Cohort allocation depended upon clinical history that participants reported.

This TCR was recovered from a woman aged 45-60 years who had recovered from COVID-19. Sequencing input: PBMCs or T cells enriched from blood (not recorded which). The chain employs TRBV2 and TRBJ2-1; 9 positions agree with TRBD2. CDR3 in DNA: TGTGCCAGCAAGCGAGCGGGGGGATCCTACAATGAGCAGTTCTTC. The encoded protein is CASKRAGGSYNEQFF.